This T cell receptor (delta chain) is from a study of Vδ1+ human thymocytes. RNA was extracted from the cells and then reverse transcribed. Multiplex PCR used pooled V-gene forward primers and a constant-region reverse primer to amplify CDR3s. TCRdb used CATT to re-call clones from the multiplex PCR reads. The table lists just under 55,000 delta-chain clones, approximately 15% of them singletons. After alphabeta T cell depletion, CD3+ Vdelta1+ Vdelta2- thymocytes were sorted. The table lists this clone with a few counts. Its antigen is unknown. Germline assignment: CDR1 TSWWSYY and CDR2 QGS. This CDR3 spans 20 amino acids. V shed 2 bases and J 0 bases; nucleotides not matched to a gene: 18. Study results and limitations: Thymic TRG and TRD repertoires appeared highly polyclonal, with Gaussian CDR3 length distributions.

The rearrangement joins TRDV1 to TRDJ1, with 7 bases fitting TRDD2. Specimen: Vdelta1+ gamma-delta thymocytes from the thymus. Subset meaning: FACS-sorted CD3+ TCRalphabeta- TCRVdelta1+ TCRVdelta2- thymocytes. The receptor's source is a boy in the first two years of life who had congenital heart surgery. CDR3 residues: CALGEILSPFLQGYTDKLIF. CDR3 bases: TGTGCTCTTGGGGAAATTCTATCTCCATTCCTACAGGGATACACCGATAAACTCATCTTT.